This T cell receptor (beta chain) is drawn from a study of T cell changes during pregnancy in multiple sclerosis. Trimming shortened V by 2 bases and J by 3 bases, and 11 bases separated the two germline ends. The CDR3 contains 14 residues. Germline CDR1 LGHNA, CDR2 YSLEER. Sequenced by immunoSEQ multiplex PCR; TCRdb stores in-frame clones only, minus some. Of tens of thousands of clones detected, approximately 92% appear once; the ten largest clones hold approximately 0.72%. This TCR was sampled from a female donor with multiple sclerosis, enrolled in a pregnancy study. The chain recombines TRBV4-3 with TRBJ2-7; TRBD1 is a possible D gene (6 bases). Sample: CD4+ T cells from peripheral blood mononuclear cells, taken in the third trimester of pregnancy. The chain's CDR3 is CASSQSGQNYEQYF. The CDR3 DNA follows: TGCGCCAGCAGCCAATCTGGACAGAACTACGAGCAGTACTTC.